These 9 T cell receptor beta chains were sequenced from one sample in a study of cytomegalovirus exposure and HLA in healthy donors. With 60 Vbeta and 13 Jbeta primers, the PCR was carried out. Assay: immunoSEQ multiplex PCR; the TCRdb copy retains only in-frame clones and omits some. The data show around 150,000 clones, more than 65% seen once. The sequenced sample consisted of PBMCs. All receptors derive from a man in his thirties or forties in good health and CMV-seropositive.

The chain links TRBV2 to TRBJ2-5, with 7 bases matching TRBD2. The CDR3 is 15 residues long. CDR1 is SNHLY and CDR2 is FYNNEI in the germline V gene. V lost 3 bases and J lost 2; bases outside the gene matches: 6. CDR3 residues: CASSDAGVQQETQYF. The CDR3 DNA reads TGTGCCAGCAGTGATGCGGGGGTCCAGCAAGAGACCCAGTACTTC.

There are a few counts of this clone. This chain joins TRBV6-6 and TRBJ1-4; D is unclear. V gave up 8 bases and J gave up 7 bases, with 11 bases separating them. In germline, CDR1 is MNHNY, CDR2 SVGAGI (reference sequence). The CDR3 is 12 residues long. In DNA, the CDR3 is TGTGCCAGCGGGGAGAGGCGTGAAAAACTGTTTTTT. This gives the protein CASGERREKLFF.

The rearrangement joins TRBV5-1 to TRBJ2-3, with 9 positions matching TRBD1. This CDR3 has 16 amino acids. V lost 4 bases and J lost 0; bases outside the gene matches: 6. CDR1 is SGHRS and CDR2 is YFSETQ in the germline V gene. The CDR3 coding sequence is TGCGCCAGCAGCGTTGGGACAGGGTCTAGCACAGATACGCAGTATTTT. It encodes CASSVGTGSSTDTQYF.

The rearrangement links TRBV19 to TRBJ2-7; D possibly corresponds to TRBD1 (6 bases). Trimming stripped 3 bases from V and 2 bases from J, with 11 bases between. The V gene's germline CDR1 is LNHDA and CDR2 SQIVND (reference sequence). The CDR3 sequence is 14 residues long. CDR3 sequence: CASSITGQAYEQYF. The CDR3 DNA reads TGTGCCAGTAGTATTACAGGGCAAGCCTACGAGCAGTACTTC.

CDR3 loop: CASSADRGQFRYGYTF. CDR3 bases: TGTGCCAGCAGCGCCGACAGGGGGCAATTTAGGTATGGCTACACCTTC. The chain is built from TRBV9 and TRBJ1-2; TRBD1 aligns across 10 bases. Germline CDR1 is SGDLS and CDR2 is YYNGEE. With V trimmed by 3 bases and J by 5 bases, 10 bases remained unmatched. CDR3 length: 16 amino acids.

CDR3 DNA: TGTGCCAGCAGAACTAGCGGGAGGGCCTACGAGCAGTACTTC. As protein: CASRTSGRAYEQYF. This chain joins TRBV6-6 and TRBJ2-7; 13 positions match TRBD2. CDR1 is MNHNY, CDR2 SVGAGI, per germline (reference sequence). V dropped 6 bases and J dropped 2; count of bases not matched to a gene: 1. CDR3 size: 14 residues.

The V and J genes are TRBV5-1 and TRBJ2-1; a possible D gene is TRBD2 (5 bases). CDR1 is SGHRS, CDR2 YFSETQ, per germline. V dropped 6 bases and J dropped 5 bases, with 15 bases sitting between them. This CDR3 has 14 amino acids. CDR3 region: CASTLGGLHNEQFF. CDR3 in DNA: TGCGCCAGCACCCTAGGAGGTCTCCACAATGAGCAGTTCTTC. The full variable domain, its missing parts supplied by reference TRBV5-1 and TRBJ2-1, is KAGVTQTPRYLIKTRGQQVTLSCSPISGHRSVSWYQQTPGQGLQFLFEYFSETQRNKGNFPGRFSGRQFSNSRSEMNVSTLELGDSALYLCASTLGGLHNEQFFGPGTRLTVL.

V and J are TRBV7-2 and TRBJ1-1; D unresolved. Trimming took 5 bases from V and 0 from J, leaving 10 bases between them. CDR3 length: 14 residues. Germline-derived CDR1 and CDR2 are SGHTA and FQGNSA. CDR3 amino acids: CASSLSPMNTEAFF. The CDR3 nucleotides are TGTGCCAGCAGCCTAAGTCCGATGAACACTGAAGCTTTCTTT.

In its sample, this clone was seen once. This rearrangement joins TRBV27 to TRBJ1-5, with 7 bases matching TRBD1. CDR1 MNHEY and CDR2 SMNVEV come from the germline V gene (reference sequence). The CDR3 is made up of 15 amino acids. J lost 4 bases, V lost 5 bases, and 8 bases had no gene match. CDR3 in amino acids: CASSVKGAQNQPQHF. The DNA of the CDR3 is TGTGCCAGCAGTGTAAAGGGGGCGCAAAATCAGCCCCAGCATTTT.